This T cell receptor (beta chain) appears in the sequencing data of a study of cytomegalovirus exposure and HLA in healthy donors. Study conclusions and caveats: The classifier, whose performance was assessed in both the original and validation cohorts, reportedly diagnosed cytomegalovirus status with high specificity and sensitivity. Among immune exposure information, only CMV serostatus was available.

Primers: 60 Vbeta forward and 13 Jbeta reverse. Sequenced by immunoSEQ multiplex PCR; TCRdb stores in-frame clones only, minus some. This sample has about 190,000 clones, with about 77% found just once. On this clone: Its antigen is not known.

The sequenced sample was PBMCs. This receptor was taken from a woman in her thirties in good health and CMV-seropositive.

The DNA for the CDR3 is TGCGCCAGCAGCCCGGGAACAGGGCGTGGGATTGAAAAACTGTTTTTT. Protein: CASSPGTGRGIEKLFF. The V and J genes are TRBV5-1 and TRBJ1-4; a weak D match, TRBD1 (6 bases). CDR3 size: 16 residues. Deletions cut 4 bases from V and 7 bases from J, with 20 bases between. Germline CDR1 and CDR2: SGHRS and YFSETQ.